Below, 27 T cell receptor beta chains from the same sample are listed, as sequenced in a study of early T cells in non-severe SARS-CoV-2 infection. TCRdb independently ran MiXCR on the 5' RACE reads; one entry per CDR3 protein. Here the sample spans around 52,000 distinct CDR3 sequences, roughly 6.8% being singletons. The sample comprised whole blood. The receptor source for this set is an adult who was a healthcare worker with PCR-confirmed SARS-CoV-2 infection or an uninfected control (not recorded which).

This clonotype was seen repeatedly, ten times or more. J is TRBJ1-1 and V is TRBV7-9; tentative D call: TRBD1 (6 bases). Trimming cost V 3 bases and J 0 bases, with 17 bases left between them. Germline V gene data show CDR1 as SEHNR and CDR2 as FQNEAQ (reference sequence). The CDR3 contains 17 residues. CDR3 amino acids: CASSFSGQGNMNTEAFF. The CDR3 DNA is TGTGCCAGCAGCTTCTCAGGGCAGGGGAACATGAACACTGAAGCTTTCTTT.

The CDR3 spells CASSLGRGGYEQYF. CDR3 bases: TGTGCCAGCAGCTTAGGACGTGGGGGTTACGAGCAGTACTTC. The rearrangement uses TRBV7-6 and TRBJ2-7; the D gene could be TRBD1 or TRBD2 (5 bases each). The CDR3 is 14 residues long. V was clipped by 1 base and J by 4 bases, with 11 bases between them. Germline V gives CDR1 SGHVS, CDR2 FNYEAQ.

The gene calls are TRBV6-6 and TRBJ1-1; D call uncertain. CDR1 is MNHNY, CDR2 SVGAGI, per germline (reference sequence). Trimming shortened V by 4 bases and J by 0 bases, and 12 bases separated the two germline ends. The length of the CDR3 is 15 residues. The CDR3 DNA sequence: TGTGCCAGCAGTTCGTCCGGCCACATGAACACTGAAGCTTTCTTT. Its protein is CASSSSGHMNTEAFF.

At least ten counts were recorded for this clonotype. This chain joins TRBV6-2 or TRBV6-3 and TRBJ1-1; D ambiguous. Germline CDR1 and CDR2: MNHEY and SVGEGT. V lost 5 bases to trimming and J lost 0 bases, with 10 bases between them. CDR3 length: 14 residues. The DNA for the CDR3 is TGTGCCAGCAGTAACGGCAGAGTGAACACTGAAGCTTTCTTT. It codes for CASSNGRVNTEAFF.

The V and J genes are TRBV5-6 and TRBJ2-5, with D tentatively TRBD1 (6 bases). The CDR3 has 12 amino acids. The germline V gene has CDR1 SGHDT and CDR2 YYEEEE. V dropped 3 bases and J dropped 7 bases, with 10 bases sitting between them. CDR3 protein: CASSWGQGTQYF. CDR3 nucleotide sequence: TGTGCCAGCAGCTGGGGGCAGGGGACCCAGTACTTC.

The table lists this clonotype with a few counts. The V gene is TRBV29-1, the J gene TRBJ2-1, with a tentative D call TRBD2 (6 bases). The V end lost 7 bases, the J end lost 6 bases, and 13 bases lay between the germline ends. CDR1 is SQVTM, CDR2 ANQGSEA, per germline. The CDR3 length is 12 residues. CDR3 residues: CSAGDLSNEQFF. CDR3 nucleotides: TGCAGCGCGGGAGATTTGAGCAATGAGCAGTTCTTC.

This clonotype was detected many times. V is TRBV29-1 and J is TRBJ1-6; no clear D. With 6 bases removed from V and 7 bases from J, the gap between germline ends came to 10 bases. Germline CDR1 and CDR2: SQVTM and ANQGSEA. The CDR3 spans 12 residues. The CDR3 sequence is CSVSFPNSPLHF. Here the CDR3 DNA reads TGCAGCGTGTCGTTTCCAAATTCACCCCTCCACTTT.

The V and J genes are TRBV6-2 or TRBV6-3 and TRBJ2-2; no definite D call. V was clipped by 0 bases and J by 5 bases, with 19 bases between them. The CDR3 sequence is 18 residues long. Germline assignment: CDR1 MNHEY and CDR2 SVGEGT. CDR3 residues: CASSYSKIVVRKTGELFF. The CDR3 DNA is TGTGCCAGCAGTTACTCGAAGATAGTGGTTCGGAAGACCGGGGAGCTGTTTTTT.

At least ten counts were recorded for this clonotype. V and J are TRBV12-3 or TRBV12-4 and TRBJ1-2; 9 bases agree with TRBD1. V shed 5 bases and J 4 bases; nucleotides not matched to a gene: 5. The length of the CDR3 is 14 residues. CDR3 region: CASSRQGVAYGYTF. DNA for the CDR3: TGTGCCAGCAGTCGACAGGGGGTTGCCTATGGCTACACCTTC.

This rearrangement joins TRBV12-3 or TRBV12-4 to TRBJ1-1; 9 nucleotides match TRBD1. The junction had 14 bases not matched to a gene; V was cut back by 7 bases and J by 11 bases. The CDR3 is made up of 14 amino acids. The DNA for the CDR3 is TGTGCCAGCATGACTTGGACAGGGGACCGAAGGGCTTTCTTT. Protein sequence: CASMTWTGDRRAFF.

This clonotype was seen ten or more times. Written as DNA, the CDR3 is TGCGCCAGCAGCTACAGTGGGGTTGACACTGAAGCTTTCTTT. Its translation is CASSYSGVDTEAFF. The J gene is TRBJ1-1, the V gene TRBV4-1; D gene ambiguous. The CDR3 runs 14 residues. Per the germline V gene, CDR1 is MGHRA and CDR2 is YSYEKL. Trimming shortened V by 5 bases and J by 3 bases, and 13 bases separated the two germline ends.

There are many counts of this clonotype. The chain carries TRBV19 and TRBJ1-5, with 7 bases lining up with TRBD1. V gave up 6 bases and J gave up 2 bases; unmatched junction bases: 7. CDR1 LNHDA and CDR2 SQIVND come from the germline V gene (reference sequence). The CDR3 covers 15 residues. CDR3 sequence: CASRIQGTGNQPQHF. The DNA for the CDR3 is TGTGCCAGTAGGATACAGGGGACTGGCAATCAGCCCCAGCATTTT.

The gene calls are TRBV6-6 and TRBJ2-1; 8 bases match TRBD1. Germline lookup yields CDR1 MNHNY and CDR2 SVGAGI (reference sequence). CDR3 length equals 16 residues. V was clipped by 6 bases and J by 6 bases; unmatched bases: 13. DNA for the CDR3: TGTGCCAGCAGCAGGGGGACAGGCCGTTCCGTCAATGAGCAGTTCTTC. This codes for CASSRGTGRSVNEQFF.

The sample holds many counts of this clonotype. The chain joins TRBV20-1 to TRBJ1-6; 8 bases agree with TRBD1. CDR1 is DFQATT and CDR2 is SNEGSKA in the germline V gene (reference sequence). Trimming cost V 5 bases and J 7 bases; bases outside gene matches: 7. The CDR3 is made up of 14 amino acids. The CDR3 DNA follows: TGCAGTGCTGTTAACAGGGGGGAAAATTCACCCCTCCACTTT. It is translated as CSAVNRGENSPLHF.

In this sample, this clonotype turned up many times. The V call is TRBV20-1, the J call TRBJ1-2; 12 positions agree with TRBD1. Germline V gene lookup returns CDR1 DFQATT and CDR2 SNEGSKA (reference sequence). CDR3 length equals 14 residues. V was pared by 2 bases and J by 13 bases, with 11 bases of the junction left unmatched. DNA for the CDR3: TGCAGTGCTAGAATGTCCGGGACAGGGGGCGCGCCCACCTTC. Its protein product is CSARMSGTGGAPTF.

This clonotype came up many times. This chain links TRBV12-5 with TRBJ2-2; 8 positions agree with TRBD1. CDR1 is LGHNT and CDR2 is FRNRAP in the germline V gene. V trimming: 6 bases; J trimming: 0 bases; junction bases outside the gene matches: 21. This CDR3 contains 21 residues. CDR3 region: CASGPSPDRAPQGTNTGELFF. As DNA, the CDR3 is TGTGCTAGTGGCCCCAGTCCGGACAGGGCTCCACAGGGAACGAACACCGGGGAGCTGTTTTTT. The variable domain in full, completed from reference TRBV12-5 and TRBJ2-2, reads DARVTQTPRHKVTEMGQEVTMRCQPILGHNTVFWYRQTMMQGLELLAYFRNRAPLDDSGMPKDRFSAEMPDATLATLKIQPSEPRDSAVYFCASGPSPDRAPQGTNTGELFFGEGSRLTVL.

J is TRBJ2-7 and V is TRBV5-1; tentatively, D is TRBD2 (6 bases). Trimming removed 7 bases from V and 0 bases from J, with 11 bases in between. CDR1 is SGHRS, CDR2 YFSETQ, per germline. This CDR3 has 13 amino acids. The CDR3 DNA sequence: TGCGCCAGCTCCGGGGGATCCTCCTACGAGCAGTACTTC. This gives the protein CASSGGSSYEQYF.

The V and J genes are TRBV5-4 and TRBJ2-2; D is undetermined. This CDR3 has 15 residues. From germline, CDR1 is SGHNT and CDR2 YYREEE (reference sequence). The germline V and J ends were trimmed by 4 bases and 0 bases, with 10 bases remaining between them. The DNA for the CDR3 is TGTGCCAGCAGCGCCGCGACTGCGAACACCGGGGAGCTGTTTTTT. It specifies CASSAATANTGELFF.

This clonotype came up many times. The V and J genes are TRBV6-1 and TRBJ2-6; the D is unclear. V lost 6 bases to trimming and J lost 0 bases, with 9 bases between them. From germline, CDR1 is MNHNS and CDR2 SASEGT. The CDR3 has 15 residues. The DNA for the CDR3 is TGTGCCAGCAGCGCTCATGACTCTGGGGCCAACGTCCTGACTTTC. Translation: CASSAHDSGANVLTF.

This clonotype has a handful of counts. The rearrangement joins TRBV27 to TRBJ2-7; possibly TRBD1 for D (8 bases). The CDR3 sequence is 15 residues long. V lost 4 bases and J 6 bases, leaving 19 bases between the germline ends. Germline V gene lookup returns CDR1 MNHEY and CDR2 SMNVEV (reference sequence). For the CDR3, the DNA is TGTGCCAGCAGTTCCCAGGGGGCGGGGGTCCGCGAGCAGTACTTC. It translates to CASSSQGAGVREQYF.

This clonotype was counted at least ten times. The chain links TRBV7-6 to TRBJ2-7, with unresolved D. Germline-derived CDR1 and CDR2 are SGHVS and FNYEAQ. The CDR3 consists of 13 residues. The ends were cut back, 1 base at V and 1 base at J, with 5 bases in the middle. The CDR3 sequence is CASSLGRSYEQYF. The CDR3 DNA reads TGTGCCAGCAGCTTAGGCAGGTCCTACGAGCAGTACTTC.

The chain is built from TRBV7-9 and TRBJ2-3; 8 positions agree with TRBD1. Germline V gene data show CDR1 as SEHNR and CDR2 as FQNEAQ (reference sequence). Germline trimming cut 5 bases from V and 0 bases from J; bases unmatched to any gene: 7. The CDR3 contains 16 residues. The CDR3 protein is CASSPQGQASTDTQYF. The CDR3 bases are TGTGCCAGCAGCCCCCAGGGACAGGCGAGCACAGATACGCAGTATTTT.

This clonotype was seen more than once but under ten times. The CDR3: CASSFPLAGAEQYF. The DNA for the CDR3 is TGTGCCAGCAGCTTCCCCTTAGCGGGGGCGGAGCAGTACTTC. This chain links TRBV7-2 with TRBJ2-7; 9 bases match TRBD2. The germline V gene encodes CDR1 SGHTA and CDR2 FQGNSA. The CDR3 totals 14 residues. Trimming removed 3 bases from V and 7 bases from J; junction bases left unmatched: 7.

This clonotype was observed at least ten times. V gene TRBV7-9 combines with J gene TRBJ2-7; TRBD1 agrees at 8 bases. The V gene end was trimmed by 7 bases and the J gene end by 2 bases; junction bases not matched to a gene: 10. The V gene's germline CDR1 is SEHNR and CDR2 FQNEAQ (reference sequence). CDR3 length: 15 residues. DNA of the CDR3: TGTGCCAGCATCGGACCGGGACAGGATACCTACGAGCAGTACTTC. Amino acids: CASIGPGQDTYEQYF.

This clonotype was seen repeatedly, ten times or more. This sequence joins TRBV7-2 and TRBJ1-4; D gene uncertain. CDR1 and CDR2 (germline): SGHTA, FQGNSA. V was clipped by 0 bases and J by 6 bases, with 8 bases between them. This CDR3 contains 14 residues. The CDR3 nucleotides are TGTGCCAGCAGCTTAGCCAGGACGGATGAAAAACTGTTTTTT. Its translation is CASSLARTDEKLFF.

V gene TRBV11-3 combines with J gene TRBJ2-1; 7 nucleotides line up with TRBD2. J was trimmed by 0 bases and V by 5 bases; bases with no gene match: 19. The CDR3 covers 20 residues. CDR1 and CDR2 from the germline V gene are SGHNT and YENEEA. Here the CDR3 DNA reads TGTGCCAGCAGCCCCTCCACCGGGGCGCGGGGGAGAGGCTCCTACAATGAGCAGTTCTTC. Its translation is CASSPSTGARGRGSYNEQFF.

In its sample, this clonotype was seen many times. The chain uses TRBV5-1 and TRBJ2-5; a weak D match, TRBD1 (6 bases). Germline CDR1 is SGHRS and CDR2 is YFSETQ. The ends were cut back, 5 bases at V and 4 bases at J, with 18 bases in the middle. The CDR3 has 15 amino acids. DNA of the CDR3: TGCGCCAGCAGTGCCGTAGGGCAGGGGCCAGAGACCCAGTACTTC. Its translation: CASSAVGQGPETQYF.